This T cell receptor beta chain was recovered during a study of blood T cell repertoires in COVID-19. Study as a whole: The samples span acute and convalescent COVID-19 from the United States, Italy and Spain.

The data were produced by immunoSEQ multiplex PCR, yet TCRdb's version contains in-frame clones alone and is incomplete. This sample carries around 300,000 clones, about 90% of them seen once, and the ten largest clones take about 9.4%. The V end was cut by 4 bases, the J end by 3 bases, with 7 bases between. The CDR3 contains 12 residues. Germline V gene sequence: CDR1 ENHRY, CDR2 SYGVKD. This clone was seen a single time. Cohorts were determined from participant-reported clinical history. The V gene is TRBV10-3, the J gene TRBJ2-7; D not resolved. The sequence derives from a woman aged 25 to 45 who had recovered from COVID-19. The sequencing sample was made of PBMCs or T cells enriched from blood (not recorded which). Here the CDR3 reads CAISALVYEQYF. CDR3 coding DNA: TGTGCCATCAGTGCCTTAGTCTACGAGCAGTACTTC.